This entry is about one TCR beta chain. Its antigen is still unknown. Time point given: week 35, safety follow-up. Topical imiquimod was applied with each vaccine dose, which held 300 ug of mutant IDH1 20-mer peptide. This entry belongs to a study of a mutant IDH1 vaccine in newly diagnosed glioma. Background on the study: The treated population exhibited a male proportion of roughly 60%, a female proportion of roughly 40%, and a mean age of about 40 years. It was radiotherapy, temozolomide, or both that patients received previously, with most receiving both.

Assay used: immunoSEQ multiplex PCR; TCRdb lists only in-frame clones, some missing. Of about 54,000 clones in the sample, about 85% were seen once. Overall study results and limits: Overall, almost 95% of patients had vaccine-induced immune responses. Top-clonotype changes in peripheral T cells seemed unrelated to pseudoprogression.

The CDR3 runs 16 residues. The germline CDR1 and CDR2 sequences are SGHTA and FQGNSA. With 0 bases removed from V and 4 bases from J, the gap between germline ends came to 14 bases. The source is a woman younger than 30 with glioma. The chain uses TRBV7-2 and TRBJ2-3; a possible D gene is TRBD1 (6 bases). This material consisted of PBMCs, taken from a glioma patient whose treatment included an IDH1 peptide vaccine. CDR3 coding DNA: TGTGCCAGCAGCTTAGCGAGACCAAAGGGGGCAGATACGCAGTATTTT. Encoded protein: CASSLARPKGADTQYF.